The next 8 T cell receptor beta chains were all read from a single sample in a study of blood T cell repertoires in COVID-19. Data came from immunoSEQ multiplex PCR; TCRdb stores just in-frame clones and leaves some out. Among a few hundred thousand clones listed, approximately 83% were seen once. The specimen was peripheral blood. The receptors stem from a man aged 25-40 years who had recovered from COVID-19.

The CDR3 sequence is CASSTQGTSTDTQYF. The CDR3 DNA is TGTGCCAGCAGCACCCAAGGGACTAGCACAGATACGCAGTATTTT. This chain uses TRBV9 with TRBJ2-3, with D possibly TRBD2 on 6 matching bases. The germline V gene has CDR1 SGDLS and CDR2 YYNGEE. Trimming took off 4 bases at V and 0 bases at J, with 12 bases between the two ends. The CDR3 length is 15 residues.

The genes are TRBV6-5 and TRBJ2-1; 9 bases are shared with TRBD2. Germline-derived CDR1 and CDR2 are MNHEY and SVGAGI. The CDR3 runs 12 residues. J lost 10 bases, V lost 11 bases, and 9 bases had no gene match. The CDR3 region has the DNA TGTGCCGGTAGCGGGGGCCAGGGGGAGCAGTTCTTC. It encodes CAGSGGQGEQFF.

The chain employs TRBV21-1 and TRBJ2-3; the table's D gene call, TRBD2, was not cross checked with the DNA. TRBV21-1 constitutes a pseudogene. The CDR3 runs to 18 residues. CDR3 loop: CASSKVEASGNSTDTQYF. The CDR3 DNA sequence: TGTGCCAGCAGCAAAGTAGAGGCTAGCGGAAATAGCACAGATACGCAGTATTTT.

The chain employs TRBV5-4 and TRBJ2-3; 9 bases are a match to TRBD2. The germline V gene encodes CDR1 SGHNT and CDR2 YYREEE (reference sequence). V shed 7 bases and J 4 bases; nucleotides not matched to a gene: 10. This CDR3 region has 15 residues. As DNA, the CDR3 is TGTGCCAGCTCCCGCGGGGGGGCCGAGTCAGATACGCAGTATTTT. It yields the protein CASSRGGAESDTQYF.

The chain employs TRBV19 and TRBJ2-7, with a weak D call TRBD2 (6 bases). The CDR3 length is 13 residues. V lost 4 bases and J lost 7, with 14 bases in between. CDR1 and CDR2 from the germline V gene are LNHDA and SQIVND (reference sequence). The CDR3 sequence: CASSTAAGREQYF. The DNA for the CDR3 is TGTGCCAGTAGTACCGCCGCGGGGCGTGAGCAGTACTTC.

The rearrangement links TRBV6-5 to TRBJ2-5, with D possibly TRBD1 on 6 matching bases. Germline values: CDR1 MNHEY, CDR2 SVGAGI. There are 13 residues in the CDR3. With 5 bases removed from V and 5 bases from J, the gap between germline ends came to 12 bases. The CDR3 bases are TGTGCCAGCAGTAACAGGGTAGTGGAGACCCAGTACTTC. This encodes CASSNRVVETQYF.

The chain joins TRBV7-2 to TRBJ1-3, with TRBD1 identical over 8 bases. Germline CDR1 reads SGHTA; CDR2 reads FQGNSA. This CDR3 region has 15 residues. V was pared by 5 bases and J by 0 bases, with 3 bases of the junction left unmatched. In DNA form, the CDR3 reads TGTGCCAGCAGCACAACAGGGGGCTCTGGAAACACCATATATTTT. Protein sequence: CASSTTGGSGNTIYF.

The chain combines TRBV2 with TRBJ1-1; 7 bases map to TRBD1. J was trimmed by 0 bases and V by 11 bases; bases with no gene match: 6. Germline CDR1 is SNHLY and CDR2 is FYNNEI. The CDR3 runs 13 residues. CDR3: CAGRGPMNTEAFF. Here the CDR3 DNA reads TGTGCCGGAAGGGGGCCAATGAACACTGAAGCTTTCTTT.